Listed below are T cell receptor beta chains from one sample, sequenced in a study of blood T cell repertoires in COVID-19. The protocol was immunoSEQ multiplex PCR, while the TCRdb copy is restricted to in-frame clones and leaves out a portion. The sample lists 200,000 to 250,000 clones, approximately 85% occurring once. Sequenced material: peripheral blood. The source is a woman in her seventies with COVID-19, enrolled during active disease. CDR3s include the opening cysteine and the closing phenylalanine or tryptophan. A D gene is named only where the DNA matches it firmly. Clone size is shown for a subset of rows, as once, few, many or a class of expanded clone.

v_call	j_call	clone_size	d_call	cdr3_nt	cdr3_aa
TRBV6-5	TRBJ2-5	NA	TRBD2	TGTGCCAGCAGGCCGGGACTAGCGGCCCAAGAGACCCAGTACTTC	CASRPGLAAQETQYF
TRBV28	TRBJ1-6	NA	TRBD1	TGTGCCAGCAGTTGGGGACAGGGCTATAATTCACCCCTCCACTTT	CASSWGQGYNSPLHF
TRBV7-9	TRBJ1-6	NA	NA	TGTGCCAGCAGCCCCAGGGGTTTGTATTCACCCCTCCACTTT	CASSPRGLYSPLHF
TRBV11-1	TRBJ2-2	NA	TRBD1	TGTGCCAGCAGCTTTGACAGGGTAAACACCGGGGAGCTGTTTTTT	CASSFDRVNTGELFF
TRBV28	TRBJ2-1	NA	NA	TGTGCCAGCAAGTTGGCGCGGGGCGAGCAGTTCTTC	CASKLARGEQFF
TRBV28	TRBJ1-2	once	TRBD1	TGTGCCACCGGACAGGGGGCCCTGGGCTACACCTTC	CATGQGALGYTF
TRBV14	TRBJ1-1	NA	NA	TGTGCCAGCAGCCAAGATGGTTTAGGAGGGACTGAAGCTTTCTTT	CASSQDGLGGTEAFF
TRBV9	TRBJ2-3	NA	NA	TGTGCCAGCAGCGCAACCGGGACTCCATCGTCAGATACGCAGTATTTT	CASSATGTPSSDTQYF
TRBV4-1	TRBJ1-2	NA	NA	TGCGCCAGCAGCCAAGCCCCCGGGAACCACTATGGCTACACCTTC	CASSQAPGNHYGYTF
TRBV11-2	TRBJ1-6	NA	NA	TGTGCCAGCAGCTTAGATAGGCAGGGAAATTCACCCCTCCACTTT	CASSLDRQGNSPLHF
TRBV15	TRBJ2-6	NA	NA	TGTGCCACCAGCACTAGACAGGGACTAGGTGGGGCCAACGTCCTGACTTTC	CATSTRQGLGGANVLTF
TRBV11-2	TRBJ2-3	NA	TRBD2	TGTGCCAGCAGCCCTGTCGGCGGGAGGGGGGATACGCAGTATTTT	CASSPVGGRGDTQYF
TRBV4-2	TRBJ1-5	NA	NA	TGTGCCAGCAGCCAGTCGGTGGGGGCTAGCAATCAGCCCCAGCATTTT	CASSQSVGASNQPQHF
TRBV24-1	TRBJ1-2	NA	TRBD1	TGTGCCACCAGTGAAGCCGGGACAGGGCCCCGGAATGGCTACACCTTC	CATSEAGTGPRNGYTF
TRBV15	TRBJ2-2	NA	TRBD1	TGTGCCACCAGCGAAGGACAGGGGTGGCGGGAGCTGTTTTTT	CATSEGQGWRELFF
TRBV6-5	TRBJ1-5	once	TRBD1	TGTGCCAGCAGTAATGACAGGGTTGAACAGCCCCAGCATTTT	CASSNDRVEQPQHF
TRBV18	TRBJ2-1	NA	TRBD2	TGTGCCAGCTCACCCACCGGGACTAGCGGGAGTGGGGAGCAGTTCTTC	CASSPTGTSGSGEQFF
TRBV11-2	TRBJ2-3	NA	TRBD2	TGTGCCAGCAGCTTCTCCCCGGGACTAGCGGGAGGAGATACGCAGTATTTT	CASSFSPGLAGGDTQYF
TRBV15	TRBJ2-7	few	TRBD1	TGTGCCACCAGCAGAGTAATAGGACAGGGGGCGCCCCGCGAGCAGTACTTC	CATSRVIGQGAPREQYF
TRBV29-1	TRBJ2-1	NA	NA	TGCAGCGTCGATCAGGGGAGCAATGAGCAGTTCTTC	CSVDQGSNEQFF
TRBV30	TRBJ2-2	NA	NA	TGTGCCTGGAGAGCTTCTGGGAACACCGGGGAGCTGTTTTTT	CAWRASGNTGELFF
TRBV7-9	TRBJ1-3	NA	NA	TGTGCCAGCAGCTCGACCAGGGGCTCTGGAAACACCATATATTTT	CASSSTRGSGNTIYF
TRBV11-2	TRBJ1-5	NA	NA	TGTGCCAGCAGCTTAGCCGGGTACCAGCCCCAGCATTTT	CASSLAGYQPQHF
TRBV6-2/TRBV6-3	TRBJ2-5	NA	TRBD2	TGTGCCAGCAGTTACTCTTCGGCGGGAGGGGGCGAGACCCAGTACTTC	CASSYSSAGGGETQYF
TRBV5-4	TRBJ2-1	few	NA	TGTGCCAGCAGGAAGGAAGCGAGCTACAATGAGCAGTTCTTC	CASRKEASYNEQFF
TRBV28	TRBJ2-5	NA	NA	TGTGCCAGCAGTTTGTCCGACGGGCAAGAGACCCAGTACTTC	CASSLSDGQETQYF
TRBV30	TRBJ2-1	NA	NA	TGTGCCTGGAGTGTACGTGTCAGCGATGAGCAGTTCTTC	CAWSVRVSDEQFF